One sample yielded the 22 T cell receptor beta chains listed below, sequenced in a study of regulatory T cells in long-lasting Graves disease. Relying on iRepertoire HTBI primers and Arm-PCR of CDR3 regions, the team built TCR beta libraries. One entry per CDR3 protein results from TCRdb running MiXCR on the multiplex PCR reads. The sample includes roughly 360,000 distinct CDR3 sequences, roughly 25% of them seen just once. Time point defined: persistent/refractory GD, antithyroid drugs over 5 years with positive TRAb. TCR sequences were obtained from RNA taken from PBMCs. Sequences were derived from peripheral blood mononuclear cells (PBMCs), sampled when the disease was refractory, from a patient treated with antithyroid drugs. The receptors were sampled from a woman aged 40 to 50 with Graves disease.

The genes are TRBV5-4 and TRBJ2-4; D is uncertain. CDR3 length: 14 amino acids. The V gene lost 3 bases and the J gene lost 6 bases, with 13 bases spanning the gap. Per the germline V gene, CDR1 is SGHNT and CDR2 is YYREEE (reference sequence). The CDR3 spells CASSSSPPGNIQYF. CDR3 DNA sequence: TGTGCCAGCAGCTCAAGCCCGCCGGGAAACATTCAGTACTTC.

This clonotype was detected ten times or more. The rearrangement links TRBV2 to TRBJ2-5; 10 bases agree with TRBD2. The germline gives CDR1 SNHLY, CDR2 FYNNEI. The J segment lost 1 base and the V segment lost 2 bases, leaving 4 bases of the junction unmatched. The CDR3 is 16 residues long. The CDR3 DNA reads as TGTGCCAGCAGTGAAACTAGCGGGATAACCCAAGAGACCCAGTACTTC. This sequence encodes CASSETSGITQETQYF.

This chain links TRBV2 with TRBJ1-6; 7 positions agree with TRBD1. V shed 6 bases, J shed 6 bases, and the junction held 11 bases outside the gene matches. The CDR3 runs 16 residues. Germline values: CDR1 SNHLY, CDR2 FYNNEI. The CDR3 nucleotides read TGTGCCAGCAGACCTCAGGGGGTCCTCTCTAATTCACCCCTCCACTTT. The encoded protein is CASRPQGVLSNSPLHF.

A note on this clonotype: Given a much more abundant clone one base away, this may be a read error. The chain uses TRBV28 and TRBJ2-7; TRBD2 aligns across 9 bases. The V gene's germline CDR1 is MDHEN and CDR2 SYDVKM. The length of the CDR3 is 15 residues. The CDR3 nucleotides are TGTGCCGGCAGTTTCTGGCGGGAGGGCCCTCACGAGCAGTACTTC. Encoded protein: CAGSFWREGPHEQYF. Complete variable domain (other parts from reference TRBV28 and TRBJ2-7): DVKVTQSSRYLVKRTGEKVFLECVQDMDHENMFWYRQDPGLGLRLIYFSYDVKMKEKGDIPEGYSVSREKKERFSLILESASTNQTSMYLCAGSFWREGPHEQYFGPGTRLTVT.

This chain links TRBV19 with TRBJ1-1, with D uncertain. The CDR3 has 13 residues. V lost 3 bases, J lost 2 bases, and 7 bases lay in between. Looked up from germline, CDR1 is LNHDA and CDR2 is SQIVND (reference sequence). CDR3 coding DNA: TGTGCCAGTAGTATGGGGTTTAACACTGAAGCTTTCTTT. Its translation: CASSMGFNTEAFF.

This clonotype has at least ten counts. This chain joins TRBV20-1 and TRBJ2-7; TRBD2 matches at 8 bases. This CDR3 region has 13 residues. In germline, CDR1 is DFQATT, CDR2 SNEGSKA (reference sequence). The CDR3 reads CRALSGSGYEQYF. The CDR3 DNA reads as TGCAGGGCCTTGAGCGGGAGTGGCTACGAGCAGTACTTC.

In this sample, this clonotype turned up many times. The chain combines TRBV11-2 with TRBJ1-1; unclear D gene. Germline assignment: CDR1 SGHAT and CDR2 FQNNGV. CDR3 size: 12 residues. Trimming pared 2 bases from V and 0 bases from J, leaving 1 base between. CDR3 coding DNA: TGTGCCAGCAGCTTAATGAACACTGAAGCTTTCTTT. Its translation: CASSLMNTEAFF.

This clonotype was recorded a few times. DNA of the CDR3: TGTGCCAGCAGCACCCGGGGGAGTGTAACGAACACCGGGGAGCTGTTTTTT. The encoded protein is CASSTRGSVTNTGELFF. The V call is TRBV7-9, the J call TRBJ2-2; D is possibly TRBD2 (6 bases). The CDR3 is 17 amino acids. Deletions cut 5 bases from V and 0 bases from J, with 16 bases between. Germline values: CDR1 SEHNR, CDR2 FQNEAQ (reference sequence).

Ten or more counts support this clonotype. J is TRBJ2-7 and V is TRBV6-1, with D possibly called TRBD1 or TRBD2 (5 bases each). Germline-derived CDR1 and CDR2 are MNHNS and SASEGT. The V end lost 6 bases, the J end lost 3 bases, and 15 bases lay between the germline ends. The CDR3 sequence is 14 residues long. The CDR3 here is CASSPGSVGYEQYF. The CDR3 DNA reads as TGTGCCAGCAGCCCAGGGAGCGTTGGCTACGAGCAGTACTTC.

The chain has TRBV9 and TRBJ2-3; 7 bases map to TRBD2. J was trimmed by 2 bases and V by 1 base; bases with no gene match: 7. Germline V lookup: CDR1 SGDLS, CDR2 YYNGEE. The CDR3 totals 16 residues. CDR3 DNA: TGTGCCAGCAGCGTATCGGCCAGCGGGGACACAGATACGCAGTATTTT. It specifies CASSVSASGDTDTQYF.

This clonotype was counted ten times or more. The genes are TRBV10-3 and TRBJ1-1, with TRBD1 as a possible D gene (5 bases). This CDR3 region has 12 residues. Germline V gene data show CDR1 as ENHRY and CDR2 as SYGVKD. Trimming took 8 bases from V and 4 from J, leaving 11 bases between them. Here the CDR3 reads CAIRDGGTEAFF. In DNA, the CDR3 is TGTGCCATCCGGGACGGAGGCACTGAAGCTTTCTTT.

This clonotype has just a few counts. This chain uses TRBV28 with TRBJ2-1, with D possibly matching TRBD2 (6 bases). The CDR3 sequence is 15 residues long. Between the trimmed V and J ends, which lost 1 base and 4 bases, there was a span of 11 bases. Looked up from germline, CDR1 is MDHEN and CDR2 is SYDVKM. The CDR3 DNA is TGTGCCAGCAGTTTATCGGCGGGAATTTACAATGAGCAGTTCTTC. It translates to CASSLSAGIYNEQFF.

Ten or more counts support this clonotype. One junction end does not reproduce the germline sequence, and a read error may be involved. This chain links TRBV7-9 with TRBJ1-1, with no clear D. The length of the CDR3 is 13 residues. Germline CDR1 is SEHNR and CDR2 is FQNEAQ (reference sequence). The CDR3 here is CASSLVSPTLRDF. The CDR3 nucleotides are TGTGCCAGCAGCTTAGTCTCGCCCACCCTCCGGGACTTT. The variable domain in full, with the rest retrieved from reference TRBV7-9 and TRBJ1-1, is DTGVSQNPRHKITKRGQNVTFRCDPISEHNRLYWYRQTLGQGPEFLTYFQNEAQLEKSRLLSDRFSAERPKGSFSTLEIQRTEQGDSAMYLCASSLVSPTLRDFGQGTRLTVV.

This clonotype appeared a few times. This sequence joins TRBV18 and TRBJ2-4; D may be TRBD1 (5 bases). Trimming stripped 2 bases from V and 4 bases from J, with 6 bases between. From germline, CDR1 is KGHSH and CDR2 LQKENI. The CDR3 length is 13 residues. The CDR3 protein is CASSPDSKNIQYF. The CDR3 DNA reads TGTGCCAGCTCACCAGACAGTAAAAACATTCAGTACTTC.

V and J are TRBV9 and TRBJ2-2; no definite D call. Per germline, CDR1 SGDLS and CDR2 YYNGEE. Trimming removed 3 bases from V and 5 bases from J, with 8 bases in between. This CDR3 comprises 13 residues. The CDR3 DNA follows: TGTGCCAGCAGCGGGGGATGGACCGGGGAGCTGTTTTTT. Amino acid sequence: CASSGGWTGELFF.

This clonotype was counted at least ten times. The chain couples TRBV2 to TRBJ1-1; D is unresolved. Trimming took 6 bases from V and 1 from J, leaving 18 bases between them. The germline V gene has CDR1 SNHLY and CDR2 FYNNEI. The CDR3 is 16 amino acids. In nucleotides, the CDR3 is TGTGCCAGCAGCGGAGGCCCCGGACGGGGGAACACTGAAGCTTTCTTT. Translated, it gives CASSGGPGRGNTEAFF.

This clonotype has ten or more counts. The chain's CDR3 is CASSSGAGYEQYF. As DNA, the CDR3 is TGTGCCAGCAGCTCCGGGGCAGGCTACGAGCAGTACTTC. The chain has TRBV7-9 and TRBJ2-7; D might be TRBD1 or TRBD2, each matching 5 bases. The CDR3 is 13 amino acids. The germline V and J ends were trimmed by 4 bases and 3 bases, with 10 bases remaining between them. Germline values: CDR1 SEHNR, CDR2 FQNEAQ (reference sequence). Looking up the rest from reference TRBV7-9 and TRBJ2-7 gives the full variable domain: DTGVSQNPRHKITKRGQNVTFRCDPISEHNRLYWYRQTLGQGPEFLTYFQNEAQLEKSRLLSDRFSAERPKGSFSTLEIQRTEQGDSAMYLCASSSGAGYEQYFGPGTRLTVT.

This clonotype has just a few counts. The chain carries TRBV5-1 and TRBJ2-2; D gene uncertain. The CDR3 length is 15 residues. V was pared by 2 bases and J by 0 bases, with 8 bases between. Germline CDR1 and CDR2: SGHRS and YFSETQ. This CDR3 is CASSFGRSNTGELFF. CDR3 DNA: TGCGCCAGCAGCTTTGGCAGATCGAACACCGGGGAGCTGTTTTTT.

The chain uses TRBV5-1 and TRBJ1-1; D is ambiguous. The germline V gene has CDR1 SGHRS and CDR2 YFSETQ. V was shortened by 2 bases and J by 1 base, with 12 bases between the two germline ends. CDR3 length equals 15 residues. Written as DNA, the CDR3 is TGCGCCAGCAGCTTAGCAACCCGAGGGAACACTGAAGCTTTCTTT. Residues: CASSLATRGNTEAFF.

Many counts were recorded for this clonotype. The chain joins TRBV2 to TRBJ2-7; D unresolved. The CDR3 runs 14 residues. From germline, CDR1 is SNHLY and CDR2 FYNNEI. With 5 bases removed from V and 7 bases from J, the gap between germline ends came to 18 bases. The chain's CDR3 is CASSTALVWDEQYF. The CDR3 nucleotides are TGTGCCAGCAGTACTGCCCTCGTTTGGGATGAGCAGTACTTC.

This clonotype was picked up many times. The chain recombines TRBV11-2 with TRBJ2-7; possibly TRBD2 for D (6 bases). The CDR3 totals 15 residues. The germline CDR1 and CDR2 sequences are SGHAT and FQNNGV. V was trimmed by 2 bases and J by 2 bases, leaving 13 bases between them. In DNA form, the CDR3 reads TGTGCCAGCAGCTTATATCCGGGGGAGACCTACGAGCAGTACTTC. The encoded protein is CASSLYPGETYEQYF.

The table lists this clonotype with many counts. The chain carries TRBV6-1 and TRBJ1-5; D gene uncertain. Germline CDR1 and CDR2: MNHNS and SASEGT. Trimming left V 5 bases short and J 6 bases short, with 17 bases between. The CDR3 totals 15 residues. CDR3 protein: CASSKGGQSTQPQHF. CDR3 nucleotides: TGTGCCAGCAGTAAGGGAGGGCAGTCTACTCAGCCCCAGCATTTT.